These 13 T cell receptor beta chains were all obtained from the same sample, sequenced in a study of blood T cell repertoires in COVID-19. The assay was immunoSEQ multiplex PCR, and TCRdb's table has in-frame clones only and misses some. The profile covers tens of thousands of clones, with around 80% appearing a single time and roughly 50% taken by the ten largest. The sequenced material came from peripheral blood. The receptor set was obtained from a human donor in a cohort sampled during active COVID-19.

The chain combines TRBV28 with TRBJ1-5; TRBD1 matches 9 bases. The length of the CDR3 is 14 residues. Germline CDR1 reads MDHEN; CDR2 reads SYDVKM. V shed 6 bases, J shed 6 bases, and the junction held 6 bases outside the gene matches. The CDR3 sequence: CASSSRTGVQPQHF. In DNA, the CDR3 is TGTGCCAGCAGCTCTCGGACAGGGGTTCAGCCCCAGCATTTT.

The J gene is TRBJ2-3, the V gene TRBV4-1, with 9 bases matching TRBD1. The J segment lost 3 bases and the V segment lost 0 bases, leaving 7 bases of the junction unmatched. CDR3 size: 17 residues. Germline CDR1 is MGHRA and CDR2 is YSYEKL. CDR3 DNA: TGCGCCAGCAGCCAAGATGGGGCACAGGGGGCAACAGATACGCAGTATTTT. Translating it yields CASSQDGAQGATDTQYF.

The chain links TRBV12-2 to TRBJ2-7; TRBD1 is taken as the D call from the table, unchecked against the DNA. TRBV12-2 is labeled a pseudogene. The CDR3 spans 15 residues. The CDR3 DNA is TGTGCAAGTCGCTTAGCGGTTCAACAGGCCGACGAGCAGTACTTC. Residues: CASRLAVQQADEQYF.

This chain joins TRBV18 and TRBJ2-7; the D gene is possibly TRBD2 (6 bases). The length of the CDR3 is 13 residues. Per the germline V gene, CDR1 is KGHSH and CDR2 is LQKENI. With 2 bases removed from V and 5 bases from J, the gap between germline ends came to 10 bases. CDR3 nucleotides: TGTGCCAGCTCACCAAGAGGGAGGAACGAGCAGTACTTC. Its protein is CASSPRGRNEQYF.

The chain is built from TRBV7-6 and TRBJ1-5; D is ambiguous. V was shortened by 5 bases and J by 3 bases, with 14 bases between the two germline ends. The CDR3 is made up of 15 amino acids. Looked up from germline, CDR1 is SGHVS and CDR2 is FNYEAQ. CDR3 region: CASSPGTGPNQPQHF. The CDR3 DNA reads as TGTGCCAGCAGCCCAGGAACCGGCCCCAATCAGCCCCAGCATTTT. The full variable domain, its missing parts supplied by reference TRBV7-6 and TRBJ1-5, is GAGVSQSPRYKVTKRGQDVALRCDPISGHVSLYWYRQALGQGPEFLTYFNYEAQQDKSGLPNDRFSAERPEGSISTLTIQRTEQRDSAMYRCASSPGTGPNQPQHFGDGTRLSIL.

The chain joins TRBV10-3 to TRBJ1-1, with D possibly TRBD1 on 6 matching bases. Trimming took 6 bases from V and 0 from J, leaving 14 bases between them. Germline CDR1 is ENHRY and CDR2 is SYGVKD. This CDR3 spans 15 amino acids. CDR3 sequence (DNA): TGTGCCATCAGACGACAGGAACTTATGAACACTGAAGCTTTCTTT. As protein: CAIRRQELMNTEAFF.

The chain carries TRBV10-3 and TRBJ2-3, with D unresolved. This CDR3 is built from 13 residues. Germline CDR1 is ENHRY and CDR2 is SYGVKD. V lost 0 bases and J 5 bases, leaving 6 bases between the germline ends. The CDR3 DNA reads TGTGCCATCAGTGAGTCTCCCCTAGATACGCAGTATTTT. Amino acids: CAISESPLDTQYF.

This chain uses TRBV27 with TRBJ2-7, with 8 nucleotides matching TRBD1. V trimming: 5 bases; J trimming: 6 bases; junction bases outside the gene matches: 9. CDR1 and CDR2 (germline): MNHEY, SMNVEV (reference sequence). The CDR3 contains 14 residues. CDR3 nucleotide sequence: TGTGCCAGCAGTAAACAGGGGGTTCCGCCCGAGCAGTACTTC. Translating gives CASSKQGVPPEQYF.

V usage is TRBV20-1 and J usage is TRBJ2-7, with D perhaps TRBD2 (6 bases). This CDR3 has 11 residues. The germline V gene has CDR1 DFQATT and CDR2 SNEGSKA (reference sequence). Trimming removed 6 bases from V and 7 bases from J, with 13 bases in between. DNA of the CDR3: TGCAGTGCCCCCCGAGCGGGTGAGCAGTACTTC. It codes for CSAPRAGEQYF.

This sequence joins TRBV19 and TRBJ1-3; D call uncertain. Germline V lookup: CDR1 LNHDA, CDR2 SQIVND (reference sequence). CDR3 length: 13 amino acids. V was shortened by 1 base and J by 4 bases, with 5 bases between the two germline ends. DNA of the CDR3: TGTGCCAGTAGTATAGGAAGCGGAAACACCATATATTTT. The encoded protein is CASSIGSGNTIYF.

V is TRBV5-6 and J is TRBJ2-5; 13 positions match TRBD2. Germline V gene sequence: CDR1 SGHDT, CDR2 YYEEEE. V shed 3 bases and J 4 bases; nucleotides not matched to a gene: 12. This CDR3 comprises 18 residues. The CDR3 region has the DNA TGTGCCAGCAGCTCGCTCCTCCTCGGACTAGCGGGAGCAGAGACCCAGTACTTC. Protein: CASSSLLLGLAGAETQYF.

The chain links TRBV6-2 or TRBV6-3 to TRBJ1-1; D not certain. The germline gives CDR1 MNHEY, CDR2 SVGEGT. This CDR3 is built from 15 residues. V was cut by 0 bases and J by 3 bases, with 11 bases left in between. In DNA form, the CDR3 reads TGTGCCAGCAGTTACTCTCCGGGTGTCTACACTGAAGCTTTCTTT. It yields the protein CASSYSPGVYTEAFF.

This clone was recorded a few times. The chain combines TRBV19 with TRBJ2-3; D is unresolved. Germline V gene lookup returns CDR1 LNHDA and CDR2 SQIVND (reference sequence). Trimming left V 4 bases short and J 0 bases short, with 11 bases between. There are 15 residues in the CDR3. The CDR3 bases are TGTGCCAGTAGTAGCGGTCCCTCTAGCACAGATACGCAGTATTTT. Translation gives CASSSGPSSTDTQYF.